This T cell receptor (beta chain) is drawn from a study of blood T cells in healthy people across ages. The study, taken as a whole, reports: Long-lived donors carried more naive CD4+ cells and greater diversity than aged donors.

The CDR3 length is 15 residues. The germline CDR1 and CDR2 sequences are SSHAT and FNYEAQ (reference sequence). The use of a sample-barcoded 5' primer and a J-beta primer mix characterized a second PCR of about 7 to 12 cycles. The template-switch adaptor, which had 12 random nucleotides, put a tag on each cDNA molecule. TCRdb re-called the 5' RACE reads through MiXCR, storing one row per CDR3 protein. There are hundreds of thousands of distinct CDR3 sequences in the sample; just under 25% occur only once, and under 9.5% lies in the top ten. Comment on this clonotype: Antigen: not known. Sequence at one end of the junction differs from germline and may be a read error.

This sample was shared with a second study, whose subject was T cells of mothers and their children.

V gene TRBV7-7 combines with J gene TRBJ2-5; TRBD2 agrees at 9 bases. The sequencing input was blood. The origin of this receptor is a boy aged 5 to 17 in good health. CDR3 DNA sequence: TGTGCTAGCAGCTTAGACGCGGGAGGGCAAGAGACCCAGTACTTC. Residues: CASSLDAGGQETQYF.